These 4 T cell receptor beta chains originate from one sample sequenced in a study of blood T cells in healthy people across ages. Alongside a J-beta primer mix, a sample-barcoded 5' primer served in a second PCR lasting roughly 7 to 11 cycles. TCRdb passed the 5' RACE reads through MiXCR, listing each CDR3 protein once. Of 920,000 or so distinct CDR3 sequences listed, around 45% are singletons. The sample taken for sequencing was blood. The receptors derive from a woman aged 55-70 years in good health.

The chain couples TRBV6-1 to TRBJ2-1, with 8 bases lining up with TRBD1. This CDR3 has 13 residues. Per germline, CDR1 MNHNS and CDR2 SASEGT. Losses at the gene ends were 8 bases for V and 6 bases for J; bases not matched to a gene: 6. For the CDR3, the DNA is TGTGCCAGCCGTAGGACAGGGATCAATGAGCAGTTCTTC. It translates to CASRRTGINEQFF.

The V and J genes are TRBV18 and TRBJ2-1, with a possible D match to TRBD2 (5 bases). The length of the CDR3 is 14 residues. CDR1 is KGHSH, CDR2 LQKENI, per germline. Trimming took 4 bases from V and 9 from J, leaving 16 bases between them. CDR3 region: CASSRRPEGGEQFF. For the CDR3, the DNA is TGTGCCAGCTCACGGCGACCCGAGGGCGGTGAGCAGTTCTTC.

The chain combines TRBV9 with TRBJ2-1, with TRBD2 identical over 11 bases. Germline CDR1 and CDR2: SGDLS and YYNGEE. V was pared by 2 bases and J by 3 bases, with 4 bases of the junction left unmatched. The CDR3 sequence is 16 residues long. The CDR3 protein is CASSVITSGSYNEQFF. The CDR3 DNA reads TGTGCCAGCAGCGTGATAACTAGCGGGAGCTACAATGAGCAGTTCTTC. The variable domain in full, completed from reference TRBV9 and TRBJ2-1, reads DSGVTQTPKHLITATGQRVTLRCSPRSGDLSVYWYQQSLDQGLQFLIQYYNGEERAKGNILERFSAQQFPDLHSELNLSSLELGDSALYFCASSVITSGSYNEQFFGPGTRLTVL.

This clonotype was picked up a small number of times. This chain uses TRBV20-1 with TRBJ2-1; 10 nucleotides match TRBD1. There are 12 residues in the CDR3. The germline gives CDR1 DFQATT, CDR2 SNEGSKA (reference sequence). V lost 6 bases and J lost 14; bases outside the gene matches: 10. CDR3 coding DNA: TGCAGTGCCAGGGACAGGGGCAGTACAAAGTTCTTC. It translates to CSARDRGSTKFF.